This is a list of T cell receptor beta chains from one sample in a study of shared clonotypes between healthy human individuals. Clones were read by immunoSEQ multiplex PCR, and TCRdb kept only the in-frame ones, dropping some. The sample consists of around 2.1 million clones, just over 90% of them appearing once. The sample consisted of naive CD8+ T cells from PBMCs. These receptors came from a man aged 18 to 30 in good health. Some clones in this sample may be carry-over from other donors' samples. The CDR3 runs from the conserved cysteine through the conserved F or W. Fields, in order: D gene, V gene, CDR3 length, J gene, clone size, CDR3 DNA, CDR3 protein. D genes are given only for firm matches. The listing skips clone size in some rows; elsewhere it reads once, few, many or a size class.

>NA|TRBV4-1|15|TRBJ2-5|NA
TGCGCCAGCAGCCAAGACCCGCAGGGTGGAGAGACCCAGTACTTC
CASSQDPQGGETQYF
>TRBD2|TRBV5-1|16|TRBJ2-7|NA
TGCGCCAGCAGCATAGGACTAGCGGTCCTCTCCTACGAGCAGTACTTC
CASSIGLAVLSYEQYF
>NA|TRBV28|16|TRBJ2-1|NA
TGTGCCAGCAGTTTGCGTTCAGGAATATTAAACAATGAGCAGTTCTTC
CASSLRSGILNNEQFF
>NA|TRBV27|17|TRBJ1-5|NA
TGTGCCAGCAGTCCCGTTCTTGGGGGTTCAAGCAATCAGCCCCAGCATTTT
CASSPVLGGSSNQPQHF
>NA|TRBV2|15|TRBJ2-3|NA
TGTGCCAGCGACGCCGTGGGGCCCTCCCCAGATACGCAGTATTTT
CASDAVGPSPDTQYF
>TRBD2|TRBV28|15|TRBJ2-7|NA
TGTGCCAGCAGTGCCCCGGGACTAGGACGATACGAGCAGTACTTC
CASSAPGLGRYEQYF
>NA|TRBV9|16|TRBJ2-7|few
TGTGCCAGCAGCGTAGGGGACCCTACTTCAGTTTACGAGCAGTACTTC
CASSVGDPTSVYEQYF
>NA|TRBV29-1|14|TRBJ2-3|NA
TGCAGCGTTGACAAGGGTTCACCAACGTATACGCAGTATTTT
CSVDKGSPTYTQYF
>TRBD2|TRBV4-2|18|TRBJ2-1|NA
TGTGCCAGCAGCCAAGGCCCGTTCAGCGGGAGCTCCTACAATGAGCAGTTCTTC
CASSQGPFSGSSYNEQFF
>NA|TRBV18|14|TRBJ2-4|NA
TGTGCCAGCTCCACAGGAACGGCCAAAAACATTCAGTACTTC
CASSTGTAKNIQYF
>NA|TRBV9|16|TRBJ1-4|NA
TGTGCCAGCAGCGTAGGTGGACTTGCAACTAATGAAAAACTGTTTTTT
CASSVGGLATNEKLFF
>TRBD2|TRBV6-4|18|TRBJ2-1|NA
TGTGCCAGCAGTGACCCTAAACGACTAGCGGGAGCTTACAATGAGCAGTTCTTC
CASSDPKRLAGAYNEQFF
>NA|TRBV20-1|9|TRBJ1-2|NA
TGCGGATGGTACTATGGCTACACCTTC
CGWYYGYTF
>TRBD1|TRBV4-1|14|TRBJ2-1|NA
TGCGCCAGCAGCGGGACAGAAGCCTACAATGAGCAGTTCTTC
CASSGTEAYNEQFF
>NA|TRBV19|16|TRBJ2-1|NA
TGTGCCAGTAGTATTGGCGGGCTAAGCTCCTACAATGAGCAGTTCTTC
CASSIGGLSSYNEQFF
>NA|TRBV4-3|17|TRBJ2-3|NA
TGCGCCAGCAGCCAAGAAGGGGGCACTAGCCCCACAGATACGCAGTATTTT
CASSQEGGTSPTDTQYF